What follows describes a single TCR beta chain. Its cognate antigen has yet to be identified. The record has no base qualities; no much larger clone is one base away. Patients with autoimmune disease history or receiving systemic immunosuppression were excluded from the trial. Peripheral blood for TCR sequencing was collected from all dose cohorts at baseline, on cycle 4 day 1, and on cycle 7 day 1. Samples came from an open-label, multicenter, first-in-human phase I dose-escalation trial of ivuxolimab. Adults with locally advanced or metastatic melanoma, renal cell carcinoma, hepatocellular carcinoma or head and neck squamous cell carcinoma were enrolled in the trial. Before TCR sequencing, CD4+ T cells and CD8+ T cells were sorted from peripheral blood as separate populations. The CDR3 measures 13 amino acids from cysteine to phenylalanine. Only the CDR3 portion is preserved as DNA: 39 bases, with reading frame beginning at the first base. The germline V gene supplies CDR1 MNHNS and CDR2 SASEGT. V and J lose 6 bases and 4 bases, and a span of 12 bases separates them.

This sample stems from a study of OX40 agonist ivuxolimab in advanced cancers. General notes on the study: Ivuxolimab was an agonistic, fully human IgG2 monoclonal antibody directed against OX40 (CD134), a costimulatory receptor. The point of sequencing TCRbeta in the periphery was to test whether ivuxolimab changed TCR sequence diversity and drove clonal T-cell expansion. The monotherapy dose-escalation portion (N of about 47 patients) of the phase I ivuxolimab trial is reported in the paper. Partial responses occurred in three dose-escalation patients: two with cutaneous melanoma and one with hepatocellular carcinoma. Of the roughly 52 dose-escalation patients, hepatocellular carcinoma was present in approximately 20, melanoma in around 15, renal cell carcinoma in 9 and head and neck cancer in 9. Intravenous ivuxolimab was administered to patients every 2 weeks at six dose levels: 0.01, 0.1, 0.3, 1.5, 3 and 10 mg/kg. In the dose-escalation cohort, 70% to 90% of patients were male, and the mean age was 60 years with a range of roughly 20 to 80. Prior anti-PD-1, anti-PD-L1 or anti-CTLA-4 therapy was permitted, and about two fifths of dose-escalation patients had received checkpoint inhibitors.

To sequence the TCRbeta CDR3 region, genomic DNA was isolated from the sorted cells. TCRbeta CDR3 regions were sequenced using the immunoSEQ Assay. TCRdb holds this immuneACCESS table with in-frame rearrangements only. Some clones are missing; in checked studies, unresolved V genes explain under half, and the rest has no known cause. This sample comprises about 39,000 clones, 75% to 85% of them detected only once. The ten largest make up roughly 2.7% of the sample. What the authors observed across the whole study: Low levels of normalized T-cell clonal expansion were also seen in some patients who did not respond. The antigen specificity of the peripheral T cells that underwent clonal expansion was not determined. After ivuxolimab, CD8+ T cells had more expanded clones than CD4+ T cells on average. In the 0.1-3.0 mg/kg groups, partial responders had among the lowest normalized peripheral clonal expansion, particularly in CD8+ T cells. At doses of 0.1 to 3.0 mg/kg, clonal expansion of both CD4+ and CD8+ T cells in blood was seen between baseline and week 6.

The sequence was collected from an adult with an advanced solid tumor such as melanoma, head and neck, liver or kidney cancer. The input for sequencing was CD4+ or CD8+ T cells sorted from blood, taken in a trial of the OX40 agonist ivuxolimab. The rearrangement combines TRBV6-1 with TRBJ1-1, with the D gene uncertain. This receptor carries the CDR3 CASSPSGGTEAFF. The DNA reads TGTGCCAGCAGCCCTTCGGGAGGCACTGAAGCTTTCTTT.